Here is one T cell receptor (beta chain) with its context. The data are from a study of blood T cell repertoires in COVID-19. Overall study: PBMCs, B-cell-depleted T cells, or T cells provided the cDNA or gDNA that made up the material.

The ends were cut back, 4 bases at V and 6 bases at J, with 24 bases in the middle. The CDR3 spans 16 residues. The V gene's germline CDR1 is GTSNPN and CDR2 SVGIG (reference sequence). Seattle patients were enrolled during active infection and followed longitudinally. TCRdb's table, derived via immunoSEQ multiplex PCR, lists solely in-frame clones and lacks some. The sample lists 250,000 to 300,000 clones, 85% to 90% occurring once. The sequencing input was peripheral blood. This clonotype was sampled from a woman between 50 and 59 years old with COVID-19, enrolled during active disease. The chain is built from TRBV30 and TRBJ1-1; TRBD1 might be the D (6 bases). This CDR3 reads CAWNTRGGGLVAEAFF. In DNA form, the CDR3 reads TGTGCCTGGAACACCCGGGGAGGGGGGTTGGTCGCTGAAGCTTTCTTT.